This T cell receptor beta chain was captured by sequencing in a study of blood T cell repertoires in COVID-19. Background on the study: Material from acute and convalescent COVID-19 was sourced from the United States, Italy and Spain.

The V gene lost 2 bases and the J gene lost 5 bases, with 10 bases spanning the gap. Per the germline V gene, CDR1 is GTSNPN and CDR2 is SVGIG (reference sequence). The CDR3 loop spans 13 amino acids. TCRdb's table, derived via immunoSEQ multiplex PCR, lists solely in-frame clones and lacks some. The table has 95,000 to 120,000 clones, 85% to 90% seen once. The origin of this receptor is a woman aged 50 to 65 with acute or convalescent COVID-19. The gene calls are TRBV30 and TRBJ2-1; D not resolved. Source material: peripheral blood. The CDR3 sequence is CAWSPNYDNEQFF. The CDR3 nucleotides read TGTGCCTGGAGTCCTAACTACGACAATGAGCAGTTCTTC.